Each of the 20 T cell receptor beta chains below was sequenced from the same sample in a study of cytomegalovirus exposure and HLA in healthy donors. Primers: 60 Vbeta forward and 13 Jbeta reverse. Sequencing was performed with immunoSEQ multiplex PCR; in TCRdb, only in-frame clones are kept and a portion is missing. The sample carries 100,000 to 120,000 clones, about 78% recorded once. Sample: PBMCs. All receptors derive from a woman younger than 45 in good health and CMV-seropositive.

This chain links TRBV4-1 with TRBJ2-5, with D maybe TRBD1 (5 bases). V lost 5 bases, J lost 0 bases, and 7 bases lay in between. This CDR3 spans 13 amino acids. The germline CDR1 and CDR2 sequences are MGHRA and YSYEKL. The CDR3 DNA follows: TGCGCCAGCAGCGCGGACAACCAAGAGACCCAGTACTTC. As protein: CASSADNQETQYF.

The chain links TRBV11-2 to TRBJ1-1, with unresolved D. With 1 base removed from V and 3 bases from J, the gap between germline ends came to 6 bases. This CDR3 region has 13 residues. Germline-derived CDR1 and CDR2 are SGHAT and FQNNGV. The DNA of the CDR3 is TGTGCCAGCAGCTTAGCACTGGACACTGAAGCTTTCTTT. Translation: CASSLALDTEAFF.

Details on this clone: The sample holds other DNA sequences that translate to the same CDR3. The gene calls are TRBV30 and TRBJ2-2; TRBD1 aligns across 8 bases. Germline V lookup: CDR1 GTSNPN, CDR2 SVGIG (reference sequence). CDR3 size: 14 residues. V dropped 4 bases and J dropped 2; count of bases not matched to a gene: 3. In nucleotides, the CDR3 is TGTGCCTGGACGGACAGGGTAAACACCGGGGAGCTGTTTTTT. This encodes CAWTDRVNTGELFF.

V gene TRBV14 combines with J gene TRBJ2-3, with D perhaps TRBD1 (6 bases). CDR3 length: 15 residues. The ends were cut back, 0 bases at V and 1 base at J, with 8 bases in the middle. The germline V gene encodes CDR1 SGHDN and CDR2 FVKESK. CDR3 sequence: CASSQEGGRTDTQYF. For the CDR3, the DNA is TGTGCCAGCAGCCAAGAAGGGGGACGCACAGATACGCAGTATTTT.

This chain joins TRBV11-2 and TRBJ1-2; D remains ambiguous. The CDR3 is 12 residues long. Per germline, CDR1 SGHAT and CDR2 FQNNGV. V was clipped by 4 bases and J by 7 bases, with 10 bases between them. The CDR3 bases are TGTGCCAGCAGCTCGGAGGGAGCTGGCTACACCTTC. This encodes CASSSEGAGYTF.

The CDR3 protein is CASSFGQGSGANVLTF. The DNA of the CDR3 is TGTGCCAGCAGCTTTGGACAGGGCTCTGGGGCCAACGTCCTGACTTTC. The V gene is TRBV7-2, the J gene TRBJ2-6, with TRBD1 matching 8 bases. After removal of 3 bases from V and 0 bases from J, the junction contained 1 base not matched to a gene. The CDR3 sequence is 16 residues long. Germline CDR1 is SGHTA and CDR2 is FQGNSA.

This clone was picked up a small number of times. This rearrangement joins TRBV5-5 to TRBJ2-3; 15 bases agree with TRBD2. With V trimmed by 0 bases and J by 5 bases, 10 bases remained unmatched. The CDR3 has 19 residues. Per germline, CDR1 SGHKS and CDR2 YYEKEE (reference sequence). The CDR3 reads CASSLAGGLAGGRIDTQYF. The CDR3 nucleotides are TGTGCCAGCAGCTTGGCGGGTGGACTAGCGGGAGGGCGTATAGATACGCAGTATTTT.

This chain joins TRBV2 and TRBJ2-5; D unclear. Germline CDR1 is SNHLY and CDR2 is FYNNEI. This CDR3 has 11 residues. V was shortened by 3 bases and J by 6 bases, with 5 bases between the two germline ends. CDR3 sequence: CASSDFQTQYF. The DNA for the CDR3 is TGTGCCAGCAGTGACTTCCAGACCCAGTACTTC.

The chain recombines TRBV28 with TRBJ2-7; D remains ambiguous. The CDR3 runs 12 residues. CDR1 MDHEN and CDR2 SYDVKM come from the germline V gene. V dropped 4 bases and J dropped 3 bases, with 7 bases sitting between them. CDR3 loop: CASSSTVYEQYF. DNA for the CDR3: TGTGCCAGCAGTTCAACAGTCTACGAGCAGTACTTC.

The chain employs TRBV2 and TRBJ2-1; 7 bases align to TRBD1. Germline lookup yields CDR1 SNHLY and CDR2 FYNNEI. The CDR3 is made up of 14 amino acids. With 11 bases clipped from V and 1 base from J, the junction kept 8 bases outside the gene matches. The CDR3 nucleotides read TGTGCCGGCGCCACGGACAGGTCCTACAATGAGCAGTTCTTC. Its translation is CAGATDRSYNEQFF.

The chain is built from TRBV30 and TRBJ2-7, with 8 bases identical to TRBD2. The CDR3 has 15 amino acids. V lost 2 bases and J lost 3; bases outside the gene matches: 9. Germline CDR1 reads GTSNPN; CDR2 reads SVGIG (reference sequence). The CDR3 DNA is TGTGCCTGGAGTCTCACGGGACTAGGAGGCTACGAGCAGTACTTC. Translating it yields CAWSLTGLGGYEQYF. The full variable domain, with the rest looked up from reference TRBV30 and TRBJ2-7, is SQTIHQWPATLVQPVGSPLSLECTVEGTSNPNLYWYRQAAGRGLQLLFYSVGIGQISSEVPQNLSASRPQDRQFILSSKKLLLSDSGFYLCAWSLTGLGGYEQYFGPGTRLTVT.

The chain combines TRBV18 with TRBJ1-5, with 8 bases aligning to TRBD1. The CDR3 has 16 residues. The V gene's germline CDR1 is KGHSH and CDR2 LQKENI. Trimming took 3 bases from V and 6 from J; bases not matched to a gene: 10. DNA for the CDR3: TGTGCCAGCTCACCGGAGACAGGGGATTTGATTCAGCCCCAGCATTTT. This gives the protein CASSPETGDLIQPQHF.

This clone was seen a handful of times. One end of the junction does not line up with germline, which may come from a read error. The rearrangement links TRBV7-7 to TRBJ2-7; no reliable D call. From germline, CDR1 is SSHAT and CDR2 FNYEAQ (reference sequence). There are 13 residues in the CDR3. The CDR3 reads CASSTSTNGWQYF. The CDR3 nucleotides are TGTGCTAGCAGCACCTCGACAAATGGATGGCAGTACTTC.

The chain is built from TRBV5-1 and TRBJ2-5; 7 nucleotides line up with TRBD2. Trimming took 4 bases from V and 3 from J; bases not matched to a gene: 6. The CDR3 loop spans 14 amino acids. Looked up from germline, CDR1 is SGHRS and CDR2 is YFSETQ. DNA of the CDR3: TGCGCCAGCAGCACCTGGGCGGGGGAAGAGACCCAGTACTTC. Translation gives CASSTWAGEETQYF.

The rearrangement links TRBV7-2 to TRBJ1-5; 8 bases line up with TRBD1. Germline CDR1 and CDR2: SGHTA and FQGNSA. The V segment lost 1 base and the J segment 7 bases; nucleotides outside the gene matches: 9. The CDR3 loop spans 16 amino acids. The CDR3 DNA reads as TGTGCCAGCAGCTTAGGGGAGACAGGGGTGGGACAGCCCCAGCATTTT. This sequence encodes CASSLGETGVGQPQHF.

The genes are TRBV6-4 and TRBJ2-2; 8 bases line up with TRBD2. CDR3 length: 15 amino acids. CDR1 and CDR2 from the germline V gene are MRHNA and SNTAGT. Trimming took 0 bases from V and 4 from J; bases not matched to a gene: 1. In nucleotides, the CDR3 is TGTGCCAGCAGTGACTCCAGCGGGGGCACCGGGGAGCTGTTTTTT. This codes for CASSDSSGGTGELFF.

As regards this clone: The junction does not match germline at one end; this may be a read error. The CDR3 region is CSSSPPSETQYF. CDR3 DNA sequence: TGTTCCAGCAGCCCCCCGTCAGAGACCCAGTACTTC. The rearrangement links TRBV7-9 to TRBJ2-5; no clear D. This CDR3 contains 12 residues. Germline CDR1 and CDR2: SEHNR and FQNEAQ (reference sequence).

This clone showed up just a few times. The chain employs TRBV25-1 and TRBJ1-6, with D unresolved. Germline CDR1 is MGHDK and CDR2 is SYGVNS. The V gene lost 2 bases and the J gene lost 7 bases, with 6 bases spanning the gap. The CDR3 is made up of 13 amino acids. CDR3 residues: CASSEGSNSPLHF. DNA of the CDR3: TGTGCCAGCAGTGAAGGCTCGAATTCACCCCTCCACTTT.

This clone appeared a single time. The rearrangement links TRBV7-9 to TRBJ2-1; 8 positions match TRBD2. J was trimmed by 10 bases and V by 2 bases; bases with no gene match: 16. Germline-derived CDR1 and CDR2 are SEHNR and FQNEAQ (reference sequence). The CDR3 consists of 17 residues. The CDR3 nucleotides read TGTGCCAGCAGCTTATATAGGATAGCGGGACCGACGGACGAGCAGTTCTTC. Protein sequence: CASSLYRIAGPTDEQFF.

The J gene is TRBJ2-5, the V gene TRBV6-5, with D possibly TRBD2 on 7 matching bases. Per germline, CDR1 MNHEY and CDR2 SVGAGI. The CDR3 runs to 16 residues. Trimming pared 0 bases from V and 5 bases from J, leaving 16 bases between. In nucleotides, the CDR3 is TGTGCCAGCAGTTACTCGATGAGGGGGGGGCGGGAGACCCAGTACTTC. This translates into CASSYSMRGGRETQYF.